Presented here are 14 T cell receptor beta chains from one specimen sequenced in a study of cytomegalovirus exposure and HLA in healthy donors. Repertoires were generated with immunoSEQ multiplex PCR, while TCRdb's copy carries only in-frame clones and drops some. This table has about 120,000 clones, roughly 89% appearing once. The sample taken for sequencing was PBMCs. The receptors derive from a woman aged 18-30 years in good health and CMV-seronegative.

The chain is built from TRBV6-1 and TRBJ1-1; 9 bases fit TRBD1. The V segment lost 7 bases and the J segment 7 bases; nucleotides outside the gene matches: 10. Germline values: CDR1 MNHNS, CDR2 SASEGT. The length of the CDR3 is 14 residues. This chain's CDR3 is CASMQTGGEGEAFF. CDR3 DNA sequence: TGTGCCAGCATGCAGACAGGGGGGGAAGGTGAAGCTTTCTTT.

The J gene is TRBJ1-2, the V gene TRBV18, with a tentative D call TRBD1 (6 bases). This CDR3 has 16 amino acids. The V gene's germline CDR1 is KGHSH and CDR2 LQKENI. The V end lost 2 bases, the J end lost 3 bases, and 16 bases lay between the germline ends. The CDR3 loop is CASSPGFAGAHYGYTF. The CDR3 DNA reads TGTGCCAGCTCACCAGGTTTTGCAGGGGCTCACTATGGCTACACCTTC.

The V call is TRBV30, the J call TRBJ2-3; 7 bases fit TRBD2. The V segment lost 5 bases and the J segment 4 bases; nucleotides outside the gene matches: 6. Germline V gene data show CDR1 as GTSNPN and CDR2 as SVGIG (reference sequence). The CDR3 has 13 residues. CDR3 nucleotide sequence: TGTGCCTGGGCTAGCGGCTTTGCAGATACGCAGTATTTT. It yields the protein CAWASGFADTQYF.

This CDR3 reads CAIRAEAYANEKLFF. The CDR3 DNA reads TGTGCCATCAGGGCGGAGGCCTATGCTAATGAAAAACTGTTTTTT. The V call is TRBV10-3, the J call TRBJ1-4, with D unclear. CDR3 length: 15 residues. V lost 6 bases, J lost 3 bases, and 14 bases lay in between. Germline values: CDR1 ENHRY, CDR2 SYGVKD.

The table lists this clone with many counts. This chain connects TRBV15 to TRBJ1-3; D is undetermined. V lost 0 bases and J lost 2, with 11 bases in between. CDR1 and CDR2 from the germline V gene are LNHNV and YYDKDF (reference sequence). The CDR3 is 16 residues long. CDR3 nucleotide sequence: TGTGCCACCAGCAGAGAAGCGGGTTTGGCTGGAAACACCATATATTTT. Amino acid sequence: CATSREAGLAGNTIYF.

The chain employs TRBV27 and TRBJ1-5; a weak D match, TRBD1 (5 bases). Germline loops: CDR1 MNHEY, CDR2 SMNVEV (reference sequence). This CDR3 is built from 15 residues. Trimming removed 5 bases from V and 7 bases from J, with 18 bases in between. In DNA form, the CDR3 reads TGTGCCAGCAGTCCCCGACAGTCATCCAGCCAGCCCCAGCATTTT. As protein: CASSPRQSSSQPQHF.

This clone was seen once. The chain recombines TRBV7-3 with TRBJ1-1; 8 bases agree with TRBD1. This CDR3 has 15 amino acids. V dropped 0 bases and J dropped 2; count of bases not matched to a gene: 2. Germline assignment: CDR1 SGHTA and CDR2 FQGTGA. The DNA of the CDR3 is TGTGCCAGCAGCTTAACGTCAGGGGGCAACACTGAAGCTTTCTTT. It yields the protein CASSLTSGGNTEAFF.

CDR3 DNA sequence: TGTGCCAGCAGTTTTTCTTGGGAGTTCGAGCAGTACTTC. Its protein product is CASSFSWEFEQYF. The chain uses TRBV6-6 and TRBJ2-7, with a weak D call TRBD2 (5 bases). Germline assignment: CDR1 MNHNY and CDR2 SVGAGI (reference sequence). Trimming cost V 4 bases and J 6 bases, with 13 bases left between them. The CDR3 runs to 13 residues.

The genes are TRBV6-7 and TRBJ1-5; D is undetermined. TRBV6-7 is recorded as an ORF, its role being uncertain. The V and J ends lost 5 bases and 2 bases respectively, with 10 bases between them. There are 14 residues in the CDR3. The DNA for the CDR3 is TGTGCCAGCAGTCCCCTAAAAGGCAATCAGCCCCAGCATTTT. Amino acids: CASSPLKGNQPQHF.

The V call is TRBV5-1, the J call TRBJ1-5; D possibly corresponds to TRBD1 (6 bases). This CDR3 is built from 15 residues. Germline CDR1 reads SGHRS; CDR2 reads YFSETQ. Trimming removed 2 bases at V and 0 bases at J, with 9 bases between. DNA for the CDR3: TGCGCCAGCAGCTTAGCAGGGGTTAGCAATCAGCCCCAGCATTTT. It is translated as CASSLAGVSNQPQHF.

J is TRBJ2-2 and V is TRBV28, with D maybe TRBD1 (6 bases). Per germline, CDR1 MDHEN and CDR2 SYDVKM. The CDR3 runs to 17 residues. V lost 7 bases and J lost 6, with 24 bases in between. The CDR3 nucleotides read TGTGCCAGCACCCAATCTCTGCTGGGGGCTAGGTCCGGGGAGCTGTTTTTT. As protein: CASTQSLLGARSGELFF.

The CDR3 reads CASSPDRDSAFF. Here the CDR3 DNA reads TGTGCCAGCAGTCCGGACCGGGACAGTGCTTTCTTT. V usage is TRBV6-5 and J usage is TRBJ1-1, with 7 bases fitting TRBD1. V shed 5 bases and J 11 bases; nucleotides not matched to a gene: 8. Germline CDR1 MNHEY, CDR2 SVGAGI. The CDR3 contains 12 residues.

The rearrangement joins TRBV5-1 to TRBJ1-4; D not certain. The CDR3 runs to 14 residues. Germline V CDR1 and CDR2: SGHRS, YFSETQ. Trimming pared 4 bases from V and 5 bases from J, leaving 12 bases between. The CDR3 nucleotides are TGCGCCAGCAGCAAAGGGAGTTGGAATGAAAAACTGTTTTTT. Translating gives CASSKGSWNEKLFF.

The gene calls are TRBV6-1 and TRBJ2-3; 8 positions match TRBD2. The CDR3 runs to 16 residues. V shed 4 bases and J 8 bases; nucleotides not matched to a gene: 14. Germline lookup yields CDR1 MNHNS and CDR2 SASEGT. The chain's CDR3 is CASSVLAAPRTGTQYF. CDR3 DNA sequence: TGTGCCAGCAGTGTACTAGCGGCCCCTCGAACGGGTACGCAGTATTTT.